A single sample gave rise to the 15 T cell receptor beta chains below, sequenced in a study of beta chain features in type 1 diabetes (dated by TCRdb to between 2017 and 2018). The library relied on the immunoSEQ multiplex PCR assay. The entire amount of isolated RNA was reverse transcribed using the High Capacity cDNA Reverse Transcription Kit, so the sequenced TCRB transcripts were expressed ones. TCRdb holds this immuneACCESS table with in-frame rearrangements only. Some clones are missing; in checked studies, unresolved V genes explain under half, and the rest has no known cause. In this sample the table shows about 650,000 clones, 9.5% to 15% of which occur a single time. The top ten clonotypes cover around 0.12% of the sample. What the study reported, not specific to this receptor: Type 1 diabetes patients showed a moderate but significant shortening of TCRB CDR3 length in all four CD4+ subsets.

These receptors are not linked to any known antigen. Sample: naive CD4+ T cells from blood. The cell subset or site label here, explained by the study, means: true naive CD4+ T cells. Receptor source: a man under 40 with type 1 diabetes.

The CDR3 DNA follows: TGCGCCAGCAGCCAAGGGTCTACCACCGGGGAGCTGTTTTTT. The encoded protein is CASSQGSTTGELFF. This rearrangement joins TRBV4-3 to TRBJ2-2, with D hard to call. The germline V gene has CDR1 LGHNA and CDR2 YSLEER. V shed 1 base and J shed 4 bases, with 7 bases lying between them. CDR3 length equals 14 residues.

This clone has just a few counts. The rearrangement joins TRBV29-1 to TRBJ1-2, with a weak D call TRBD1 (6 bases). Trimming removed 5 bases from V and 5 bases from J, with 15 bases in between. The CDR3 is 13 amino acids. Germline values: CDR1 SQVTM, CDR2 ANQGSEA. CDR3 DNA: TGCAGCGTTCAAAAGGGGGAAAGATATGGCTACACCTTC. Translating it yields CSVQKGERYGYTF. The whole variable domain, filled in from reference TRBV29-1 and TRBJ1-2, reads SAVISQKPSRDICQRGTSLTIQCQVDSQVTMMFWYRQQPGQSLTLIATANQGSEATYESGFVIDKFPISRPNLTFSTLTVSNMSPEDSSIYLCSVQKGERYGYTFGSGTRLTVV.

V usage is TRBV30 and J usage is TRBJ1-2, with TRBD1 matching over 8 bases. This CDR3 comprises 14 residues. Germline values: CDR1 GTSNPN, CDR2 SVGIG (reference sequence). The J segment lost 0 bases and the V segment lost 3 bases, leaving 3 bases of the junction unmatched. The CDR3 protein is CAWREQGANYGYTF. The CDR3 DNA reads TGTGCCTGGAGAGAACAGGGGGCTAACTATGGCTACACCTTC.

In this sample, this clone turned up a few times. This chain uses TRBV29-1 with TRBJ2-1; 11 nucleotides agree with TRBD1. J gave up 8 bases and V 8 bases, and 11 bases lay outside the gene matches. Germline CDR1 and CDR2: SQVTM and ANQGSEA. The CDR3 totals 14 residues. CDR3 in DNA: TGCAGCTTCCGGGACAGGGGGTTATCCGATGAGCAGTTCTTC. Protein product: CSFRDRGLSDEQFF.

The sample holds a few counts of this clone. This rearrangement joins TRBV11-2 to TRBJ2-1, with unresolved D. There are 12 residues in the CDR3. CDR1 is SGHAT, CDR2 FQNNGV, per germline. Deletions cut 6 bases from V and 4 bases from J, with 7 bases between. The CDR3 bases are TGTGCCAGCAGTCTGTTGTACAATGAGCAGTTCTTC. This encodes CASSLLYNEQFF. Full variable domain (missing parts from reference TRBV11-2 and TRBJ2-1): EAGVAQSPRYKIIEKRQSVAFWCNPISGHATLYWYQQILGQGPKLLIQFQNNGVVDDSQLPKDRFSAERLKGVDSTLKIQPAKLEDSAVYLCASSLLYNEQFFGPGTRLTVL.

This clone was observed a few times. The chain carries TRBV18 and TRBJ1-2; 7 bases map to TRBD1. Germline CDR1 reads KGHSH; CDR2 reads LQKENI. The J segment lost 6 bases and the V segment lost 0 bases, leaving 4 bases of the junction unmatched. The CDR3 runs 14 residues. CDR3 amino acids: CASSPPPRGDGYTF. CDR3 bases: TGTGCCAGCTCACCACCACCCAGGGGGGATGGCTACACCTTC.

The CDR3 bases are TGTGCCAGCAGCCACGCATCACGGACTTTGAACACCGGGGAGCTGTTTTTT. Translation: CASSHASRTLNTGELFF. The chain is built from TRBV4-2 and TRBJ2-2, with D tentatively TRBD2 (5 bases). This CDR3 has 17 residues. From germline, CDR1 is LGHNA and CDR2 YNFKEQ. The ends were cut back, 3 bases at V and 1 base at J, with 15 bases in the middle.

As to this clone: Relative to the germline gene, one junction end is altered; a read error may explain this. This chain connects TRBV29-1 to TRBJ1-2, with D possibly TRBD1 on 5 matching bases. From germline, CDR1 is SQVTM and CDR2 ANQGSEA. The CDR3 covers 15 residues. The CDR3 region has the DNA TGCAGCGTTGACACCCACGGGGGGTCTAAGTATGGCTACACCTTC. Its translation: CSVDTHGGSKYGYTF. The full variable domain, rest sourced from reference TRBV29-1 and TRBJ1-2, is SAVISQKPSRDICQRGTSLTIQCQVDSQVTMMFWYRQQPGQSLTLIATANQGSEATYESGFVIDKFPISRPNLTFSTLTVSNMSPEDSSIYLCSVDTHGGSKYGYTFGSGTRLTVV.

Only a few counts were recorded for this clone. The V gene is TRBV2, the J gene TRBJ2-5; no reliable D call. Trimming cost V 3 bases and J 2 bases, with 7 bases left between them. Germline values: CDR1 SNHLY, CDR2 FYNNEI. The CDR3 is 13 residues long. In DNA form, the CDR3 reads TGTGCCAGCAGTGATTCCTTACAAGAGACCCAGTACTTC. Amino acids: CASSDSLQETQYF.

This clone was seen only a few times. This chain connects TRBV28 to TRBJ2-1, with TRBD1 matching 7 bases. Per the germline V gene, CDR1 is MDHEN and CDR2 is SYDVKM. V dropped 11 bases and J dropped 6; count of bases not matched to a gene: 10. This CDR3 is built from 13 residues. The CDR3 spells CASSGQPGNEQFF. CDR3 nucleotide sequence: TGTGCCTCATCGGGACAGCCCGGCAATGAGCAGTTCTTC.

This clone has more than one count but fewer than ten. The chain combines TRBV5-1 with TRBJ2-5; possibly TRBD1 for D (5 bases). V lost 0 bases, J lost 5 bases, and 14 bases lay in between. This CDR3 contains 15 residues. CDR1 SGHRS and CDR2 YFSETQ come from the germline V gene. This CDR3 is CASSLVQAWGETQYF. The CDR3 DNA is TGCGCCAGCAGCTTGGTACAAGCGTGGGGCGAGACCCAGTACTTC.

The chain employs TRBV7-9 and TRBJ1-3; D gene ambiguous. The V and J ends lost 0 bases and 3 bases respectively, with 9 bases between them. CDR3 length: 15 residues. The germline gives CDR1 SEHNR, CDR2 FQNEAQ (reference sequence). The CDR3 DNA reads as TGTGCCAGCAGCTTAGCGACGGGGAATGGAAACACCATATATTTT. Its translation is CASSLATGNGNTIYF.

This chain connects TRBV7-8 to TRBJ1-5, with 7 bases that match TRBD1. CDR3 length equals 16 residues. Per the germline V gene, CDR1 is SGHVS and CDR2 is FQNEAQ. With V trimmed by 0 bases and J by 4 bases, 6 bases remained unmatched. The CDR3 sequence: CASSLAIYRGNQPQHF. DNA for the CDR3: TGTGCCAGCAGCTTAGCTATATACAGGGGAAATCAGCCCCAGCATTTT.

The J gene is TRBJ2-6, the V gene TRBV5-1; 7 positions agree with TRBD1. The germline V gene encodes CDR1 SGHRS and CDR2 YFSETQ. This CDR3 contains 19 residues. The J segment lost 0 bases and the V segment lost 4 bases, leaving 13 bases of the junction unmatched. The CDR3 nucleotides read TGCGCCAGCAGCCCTTTTCACAGGGGTCCTTACTCTGGGGCCAACGTCCTGACTTTC. Its protein is CASSPFHRGPYSGANVLTF. Drawing the rest from reference TRBV5-1 and TRBJ2-6, the complete variable domain is KAGVTQTPRYLIKTRGQQVTLSCSPISGHRSVSWYQQTPGQGLQFLFEYFSETQRNKGNFPGRFSGRQFSNSRSEMNVSTLELGDSALYLCASSPFHRGPYSGANVLTFGAGSRLTVL.

This chain connects TRBV7-9 to TRBJ2-1; 8 nucleotides match TRBD2. Germline CDR1 reads SEHNR; CDR2 reads FQNEAQ (reference sequence). This CDR3 spans 15 amino acids. Trimming cost V 7 bases and J 6 bases; bases outside gene matches: 11. CDR3 nucleotide sequence: TGTGCCAGCACCTCAGGTAGCGGGGATACCAATGAGCAGTTCTTC. The encoded protein is CASTSGSGDTNEQFF.